The entry that follows covers one T cell receptor beta chain sequence. This specimen comes from a study of OX40 agonist ivuxolimab in advanced cancers. Study-level information: The study gave patients intravenous ivuxolimab at 0.01 to 10 mg/kg every 2 weeks.

With V trimmed by 6 bases and J by 3 bases, 6 bases remained unmatched. The germline V gene encodes CDR1 WSHSY and CDR2 SAAADI. The CDR3 loop spans 14 amino acids. Method: immunoSEQ multiplex PCR; TCRdb's copy keeps in-frame clones and lacks some. Among 60,000 or so clones, more than 70% were seen once, and the ten largest hold 5% to 5.5%. The source material was CD4+ or CD8+ T cells sorted from blood, sampled in a trial of the OX40 agonist ivuxolimab. The clonotype comes from an adult with an advanced solid tumor such as melanoma, head and neck, liver or kidney cancer. The chain has TRBV10-2 and TRBJ2-7; 9 nucleotides match TRBD2. CDR3 residues: CASSHGTSRYEQYF. In nucleotides, the CDR3 is TGCGCCAGCAGCCACGGGACTAGCCGCTACGAGCAGTACTTC.